The 5 T cell receptor beta chains presented below share a single source sample, sequenced in a study of T cells in Graves' hyperthyroidism and ophthalmopathy. Amplified TCR beta CDR3 regions came from RNA transcripts. The study used the HTBI primer set for a first-round RT-PCR of the TCR CDR3. TCRdb processed the multiplex PCR reads anew with MiXCR; each CDR3 protein has one entry. The table lists roughly 110,000 distinct CDR3 sequences, about a sixth of them singletons. The specimen was blood. These receptors were collected from a woman aged 45 to 65 with Graves' hyperthyroidism.

This clonotype was seen at least ten times. The gene calls are TRBV6-1 and TRBJ2-1; the D is unclear. V was cut by 6 bases and J by 8 bases, with 11 bases left in between. The CDR3 runs to 12 residues. The germline V gene has CDR1 MNHNS and CDR2 SASEGT. This CDR3 is CASRIGAHEQFF. CDR3 coding DNA: TGTGCCAGCAGAATAGGCGCACATGAGCAGTTCTTC.

A word on this clonotype: This may be a read error: a much more frequent sequence differs by one nucleotide. The chain has TRBV7-2 and TRBJ2-3; 8 bases align to TRBD2. From germline, CDR1 is SGHTA and CDR2 FQGNSA. Trimming removed 5 bases from V and 8 bases from J; junction bases left unmatched: 3. The CDR3 length is 12 residues. The CDR3: CTSSQRGGTQYF. In nucleotides, the CDR3 is TGTACCAGCAGCCAACGGGGGGGTACGCAGTATTTT.

There are many counts of this clonotype. V gene TRBV3-1 combines with J gene TRBJ2-1; 13 bases agree with TRBD2. Trimming took 1 base from V and 3 from J; bases not matched to a gene: 3. CDR1 and CDR2 (germline): LGHDT, YNNKEL (reference sequence). The CDR3 covers 17 residues. The CDR3 protein is CASSQGLAGGGYNEQFF. In DNA, the CDR3 is TGTGCCAGCAGCCAAGGACTAGCGGGAGGAGGCTACAATGAGCAGTTCTTC.

V usage is TRBV20-1 and J usage is TRBJ1-1; TRBD1 agrees at 8 bases. Per the germline V gene, CDR1 is DFQATT and CDR2 is SNEGSKA (reference sequence). The V and J ends lost 0 bases and 7 bases, in that order; junction bases with no gene match: 7. The CDR3 totals 14 residues. CDR3 region: CSARDPGGAGEAFF. The CDR3 DNA reads TGCAGTGCTAGAGATCCAGGGGGCGCAGGTGAAGCTTTCTTT.

This clonotype was found once. V gene TRBV2 combines with J gene TRBJ2-4; D is unclear. In germline, CDR1 is SNHLY, CDR2 FYNNEI. Trimming took off 8 bases at V and 7 bases at J, with 15 bases between the two ends. CDR3 length equals 13 residues. The DNA for the CDR3 is TGTGCCAGCCTAGGGTCCTTCGGGAACATTCAGTACTTC. As protein: CASLGSFGNIQYF.